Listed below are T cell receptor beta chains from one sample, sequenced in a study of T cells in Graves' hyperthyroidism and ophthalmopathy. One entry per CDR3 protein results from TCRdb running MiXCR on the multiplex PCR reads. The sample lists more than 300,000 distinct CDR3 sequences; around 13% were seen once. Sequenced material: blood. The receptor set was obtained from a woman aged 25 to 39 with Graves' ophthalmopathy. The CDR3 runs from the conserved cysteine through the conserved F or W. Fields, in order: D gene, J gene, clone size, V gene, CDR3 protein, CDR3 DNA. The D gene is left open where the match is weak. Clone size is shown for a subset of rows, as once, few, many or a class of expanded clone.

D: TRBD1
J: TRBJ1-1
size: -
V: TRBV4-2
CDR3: CASSQGGTGGIWSTEAFF
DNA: TGTGCCAGCAGCCAAGGTGGGACAGGTGGAATTTGGAGCACTGAAGCTTTCTTT

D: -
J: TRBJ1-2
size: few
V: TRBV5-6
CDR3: CASSLIEGRGDYGYTF
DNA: TGTGCCAGCAGCTTGATCGAGGGTAGAGGGGACTATGGCTACACCTTC

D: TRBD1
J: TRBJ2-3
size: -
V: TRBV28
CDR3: CASSLMIGTGGRTDTQYF
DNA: TGTGCCAGCAGTTTAATGATTGGGACAGGGGGACGCACAGATACGCAGTATTTT

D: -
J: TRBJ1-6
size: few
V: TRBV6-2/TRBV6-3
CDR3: CASSFRGGYNSPLHF
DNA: TGTGCCAGCAGTTTCAGGGGTGGCTATAATTCACCCCTCCACTTT

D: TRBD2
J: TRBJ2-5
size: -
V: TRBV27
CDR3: CASSSPQRGRFQETQYF
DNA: TGTGCCAGCAGTTCCCCCCAGCGGGGACGGTTCCAAGAGACCCAGTACTTC

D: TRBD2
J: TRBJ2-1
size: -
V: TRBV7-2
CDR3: CASSLAAGDEQFF
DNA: TGTGCCAGCAGCTTAGCGGCGGGGGATGAGCAGTTCTTC

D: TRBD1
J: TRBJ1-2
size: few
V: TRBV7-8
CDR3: CASTEDRDYGYTF
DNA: TGTGCCAGCACTGAGGACAGGGACTATGGCTACACCTTC

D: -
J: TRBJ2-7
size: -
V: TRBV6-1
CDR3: CASSEALDGYEQYF
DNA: TGTGCCAGCAGTGAAGCGCTCGATGGATACGAGCAGTACTTC

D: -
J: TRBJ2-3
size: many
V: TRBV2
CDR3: CASSEALWSAFGDTQYF
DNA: TGTGCCAGCAGTGAAGCGCTTTGGTCAGCCTTTGGAGATACGCAGTATTTT

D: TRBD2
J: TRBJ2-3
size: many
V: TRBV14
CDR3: CASSQLAGDTDTQYF
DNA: TGTGCCAGCAGCCAGCTAGCGGGGGACACAGATACGCAGTATTTT

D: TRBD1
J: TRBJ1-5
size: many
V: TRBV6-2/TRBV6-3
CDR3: CASYAGGGSNQPQHF
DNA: TGTGCCAGCTACGCAGGGGGAGGAAGCAATCAGCCCCAGCATTTT

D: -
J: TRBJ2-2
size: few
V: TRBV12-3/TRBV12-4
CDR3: CASRDTGTGELFF
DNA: TGTGCCAGTCGGGACACCGGCACCGGGGAGCTGTTTTTT

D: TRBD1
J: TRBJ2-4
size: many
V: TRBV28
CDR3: CASSPPLGQHIAKNIQYF
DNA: TGTGCCAGCAGTCCTCCCCTGGGACAGCATATAGCCAAAAACATTCAGTACTTC

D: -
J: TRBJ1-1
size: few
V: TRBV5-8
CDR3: CASSSRGGGYTEAFF
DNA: TGTGCCAGCAGCTCCCGGGGGGGGGGGTACACTGAAGCTTTCTTT

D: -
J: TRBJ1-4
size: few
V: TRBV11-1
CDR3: CASSPRTAGNEKLFF
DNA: TGTGCCAGCAGCCCACGGACTGCTGGAAATGAAAAACTGTTTTTT

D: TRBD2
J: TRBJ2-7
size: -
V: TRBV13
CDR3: CASSSRGSRGGPITSYEQYF
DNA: TGTGCCAGCAGCTCTAGAGGGTCCCGGGGGGGGCCTATAACTTCCTACGAGCAGTACTTC

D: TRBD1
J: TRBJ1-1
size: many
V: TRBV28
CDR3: CASSWTGRDTEAFF
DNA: TGTGCCAGCAGTTGGACAGGGAGGGACACTGAAGCTTTCTTT

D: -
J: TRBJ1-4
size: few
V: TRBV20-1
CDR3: CSARAGFELFYEKLFF
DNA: TGCAGTGCTAGGGCCGGGTTCGAGCTTTTCTATGAAAAACTGTTTTTT

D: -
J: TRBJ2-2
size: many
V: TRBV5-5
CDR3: CASSSTVHGELFF
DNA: TGTGCCAGCAGCTCGACAGTCCACGGGGAGCTGTTTTTT

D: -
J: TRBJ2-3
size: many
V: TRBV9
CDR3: CASSVATTLTDTQYF
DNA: TGTGCCAGCAGCGTAGCTACTACGCTCACAGATACGCAGTATTTT

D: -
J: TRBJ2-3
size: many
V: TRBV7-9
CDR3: CASSPSGPTDTQYF
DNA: TGTGCCAGCAGCCCCTCGGGCCCCACAGATACGCAGTATTTT

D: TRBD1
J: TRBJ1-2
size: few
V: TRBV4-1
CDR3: CASSQRQGLGYGYTF
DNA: TGCGCCAGCAGCCAGAGACAGGGTCTTGGGTATGGCTACACCTTC

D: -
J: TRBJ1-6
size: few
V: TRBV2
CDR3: CAVPRDLESPLHF
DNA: TGTGCCGTACCCCGGGACCTCGAGTCACCCCTCCACTTT

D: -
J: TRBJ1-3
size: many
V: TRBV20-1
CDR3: CSAGGAGGSGNTIYF
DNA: TGCAGTGCCGGAGGTGCGGGGGGCTCTGGAAACACCATATATTTT

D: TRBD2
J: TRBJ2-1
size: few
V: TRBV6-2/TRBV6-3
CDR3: CASSYSGGWYNEQFF
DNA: TGTGCCAGCAGTTACAGCGGGGGGTGGTACAATGAGCAGTTCTTC

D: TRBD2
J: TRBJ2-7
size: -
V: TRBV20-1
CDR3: CSASSGTSVSREQYF
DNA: TGCAGTGCTAGCTCAGGGACTAGCGTGTCGCGCGAGCAGTACTTC

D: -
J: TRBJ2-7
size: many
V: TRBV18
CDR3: CASSPPAGSGGYYEQYF
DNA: TGTGCCAGCTCACCACCGGCAGGATCGGGCGGGTACTACGAGCAGTACTTC

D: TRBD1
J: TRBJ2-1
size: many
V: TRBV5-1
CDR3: CASSSGQRASRSYNEQFF
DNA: TGCGCCAGCAGCTCGGGACAGAGAGCCTCGCGATCCTACAATGAGCAGTTCTTC

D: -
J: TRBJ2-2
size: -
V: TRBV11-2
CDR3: CASSQEGGGLARAGELFF
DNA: TGTGCCAGCAGCCAGGAGGGAGGAGGGCTAGCGAGGGCCGGGGAGCTGTTTTTT

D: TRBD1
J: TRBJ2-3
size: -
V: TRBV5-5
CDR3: CASSPYIRTGGTDTQYF
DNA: TGCGCCAGCAGCCCCTACATACGGACAGGGGGCACAGATACGCAGTATTTT

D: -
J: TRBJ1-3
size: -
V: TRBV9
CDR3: CASSGKQGWVGNTIYF
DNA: TGTGCCAGCAGCGGCAAACAGGGCTGGGTTGGAAACACCATATATTTT

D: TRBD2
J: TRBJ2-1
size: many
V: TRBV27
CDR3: CASRGTSGGLIGSYNEQFF
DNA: TGTGCCAGCAGGGGGACTAGCGGGGGGCTGATTGGGTCCTACAATGAGCAGTTCTTC

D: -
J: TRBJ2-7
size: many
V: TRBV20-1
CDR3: CSASSQTYEQYF
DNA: TGCAGTGCTAGCTCCCAAACCTACGAGCAGTACTTC

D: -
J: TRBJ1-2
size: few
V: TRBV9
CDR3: CASSSTRGGGGYTF
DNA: TGTGCCAGCAGCTCGACTCGGGGCGGGGGTGGCTACACCTTC

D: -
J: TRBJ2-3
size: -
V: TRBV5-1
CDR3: CASSLVGDSSTDTQYF
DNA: TGCGCCAGCAGCTTGGTTGGGGATTCTAGCACAGATACGCAGTATTTT

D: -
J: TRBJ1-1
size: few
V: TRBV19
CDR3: CASRIGTNTEAFF
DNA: TGTGCCAGTAGGATTGGGACGAACACTGAAGCTTTCTTT

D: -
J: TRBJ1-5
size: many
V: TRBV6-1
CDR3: CASSEYIWARDSNQPQHF
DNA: TGTGCCAGCAGTGAATATATATGGGCCAGGGACAGCAATCAGCCCCAGCATTTT

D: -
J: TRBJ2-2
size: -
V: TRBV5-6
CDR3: CASSLIVARGTGELFF
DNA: TGTGCCAGCAGCTTGATTGTCGCCAGGGGCACCGGGGAGCTGTTTTTT

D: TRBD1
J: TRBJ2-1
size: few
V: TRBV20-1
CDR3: CTPGIGGAQLFF
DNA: TGCACCCCTGGGATAGGGGGCGCCCAACTGTTCTTC

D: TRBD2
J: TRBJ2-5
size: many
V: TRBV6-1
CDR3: CASSQTSGGPGETQYF
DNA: TGTGCCAGCAGTCAGACTAGCGGGGGGCCTGGGGAGACCCAGTACTTC

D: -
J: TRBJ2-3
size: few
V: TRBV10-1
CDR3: CASSETKADTQYF
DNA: TGCGCCAGCAGTGAGACGAAAGCAGATACGCAGTATTTT

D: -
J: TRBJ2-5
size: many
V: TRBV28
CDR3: CASSLWGTGRGQETQYF
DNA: TGTGCCAGCAGTTTATGGGGTACAGGTAGAGGGCAAGAGACCCAGTACTTC

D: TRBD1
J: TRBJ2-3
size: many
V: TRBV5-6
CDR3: CASSLGDRVTDTQYF
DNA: TGTGCCAGCAGCTTGGGGGACAGGGTCACAGATACGCAGTATTTT

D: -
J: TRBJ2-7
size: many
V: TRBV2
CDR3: CASTGQGLGSYEQYF
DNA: TGTGCCAGCACCGGCCAGGGGCTTGGCTCCTACGAGCAGTACTTC

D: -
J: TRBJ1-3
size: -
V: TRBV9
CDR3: CASSVTVNSGNTIYF
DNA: TGTGCCAGCAGCGTAACCGTCAACAGCGGAAACACCATATATTTT

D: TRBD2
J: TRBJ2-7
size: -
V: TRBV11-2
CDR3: CASSLAGDPYEQYF
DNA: TGTGCCAGCAGCTTGGCGGGAGACCCCTACGAGCAGTACTTC

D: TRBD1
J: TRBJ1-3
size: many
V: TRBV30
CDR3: CAWRDPGQGGSGNTIYF
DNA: TGTGCCTGGAGGGATCCGGGACAGGGAGGTTCTGGAAACACCATATATTTT

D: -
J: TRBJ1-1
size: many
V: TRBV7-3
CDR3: CASSLRSGNTEAFF
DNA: TGTGCCAGCAGCTTAAGATCCGGGAACACTGAAGCTTTCTTT

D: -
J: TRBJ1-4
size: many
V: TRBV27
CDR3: CASSSRRQVEGEKLFF
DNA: TGTGCCAGCAGTTCCCGAAGACAGGTGGAAGGTGAAAAACTGTTTTTT

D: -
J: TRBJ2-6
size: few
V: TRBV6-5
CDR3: CASSYDATSGANVLTF
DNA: TGTGCCAGCAGTTACGATGCGACCTCTGGGGCCAACGTCCTGACTTTC

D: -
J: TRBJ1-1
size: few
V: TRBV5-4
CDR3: CASSWGGMNTEAFF
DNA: TGTGCCAGCAGCTGGGGAGGCATGAACACTGAAGCTTTCTTT

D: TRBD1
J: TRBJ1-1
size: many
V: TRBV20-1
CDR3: CSADGTVMNTEAFF
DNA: TGCAGTGCGGATGGGACAGTCATGAACACTGAAGCTTTCTTT

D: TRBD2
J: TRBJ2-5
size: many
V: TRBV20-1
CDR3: CSASGGAGGETQYF
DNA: TGCAGTGCTAGCGGGGGGGCCGGAGGAGAGACCCAGTACTTC

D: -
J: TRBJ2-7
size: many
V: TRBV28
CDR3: CASSYFDEQYF
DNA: TGTGCCAGCAGTTACTTCGACGAGCAGTACTTC

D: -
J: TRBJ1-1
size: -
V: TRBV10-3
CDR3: CAIGGPSHTEAFF
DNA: TGTGCCATCGGAGGTCCGAGCCACACTGAAGCTTTCTTT

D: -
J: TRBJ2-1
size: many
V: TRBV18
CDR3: CASSPRGSGPSEYNEQFF
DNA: TGTGCCAGCTCACCAAGGGGTAGCGGACCCTCCGAATACAATGAGCAGTTCTTC

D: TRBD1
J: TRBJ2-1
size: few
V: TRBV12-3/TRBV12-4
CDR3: CASSWGQENEQFF
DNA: TGTGCCAGCAGTTGGGGACAGGAGAATGAGCAGTTCTTC

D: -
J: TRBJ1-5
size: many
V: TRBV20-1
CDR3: CSARGRGISNQPQHF
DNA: TGCAGTGCTAGAGGACGGGGGATTAGCAATCAGCCCCAGCATTTT

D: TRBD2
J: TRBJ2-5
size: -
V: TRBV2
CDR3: CASSGLAGPGTQYF
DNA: TGTGCCAGCAGTGGACTAGCGGGGCCGGGGACCCAGTACTTC